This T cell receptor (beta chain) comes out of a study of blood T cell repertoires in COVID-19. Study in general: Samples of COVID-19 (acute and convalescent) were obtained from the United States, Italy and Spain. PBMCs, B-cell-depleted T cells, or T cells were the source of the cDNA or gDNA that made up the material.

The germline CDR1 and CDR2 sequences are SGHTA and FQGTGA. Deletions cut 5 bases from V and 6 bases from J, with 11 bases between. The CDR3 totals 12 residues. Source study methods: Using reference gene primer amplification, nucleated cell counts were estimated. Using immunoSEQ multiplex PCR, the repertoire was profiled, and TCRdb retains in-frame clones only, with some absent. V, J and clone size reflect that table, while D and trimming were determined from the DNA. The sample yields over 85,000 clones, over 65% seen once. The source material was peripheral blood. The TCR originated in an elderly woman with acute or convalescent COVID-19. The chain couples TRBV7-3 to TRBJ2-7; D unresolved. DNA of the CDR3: TGTGCCAGCAGCCAACCCCCCAGCGAGCAGTACTTC. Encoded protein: CASSQPPSEQYF.